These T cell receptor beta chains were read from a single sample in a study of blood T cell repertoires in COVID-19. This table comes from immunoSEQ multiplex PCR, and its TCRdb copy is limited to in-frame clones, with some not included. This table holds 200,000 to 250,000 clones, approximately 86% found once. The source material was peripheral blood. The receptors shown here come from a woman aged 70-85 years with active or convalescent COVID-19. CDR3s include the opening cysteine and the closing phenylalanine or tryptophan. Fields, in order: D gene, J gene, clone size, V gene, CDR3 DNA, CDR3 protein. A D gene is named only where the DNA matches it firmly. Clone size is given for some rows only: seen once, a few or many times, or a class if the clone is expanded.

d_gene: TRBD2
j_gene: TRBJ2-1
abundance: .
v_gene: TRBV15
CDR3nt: TGTGCCACCAGCAGATATTCTAGCACCGGCGGGGGTGAGCAGTTCTTC
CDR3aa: CATSRYSSTGGGEQFF

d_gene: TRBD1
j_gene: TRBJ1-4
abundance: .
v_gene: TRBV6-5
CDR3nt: TGTGCCAGCAGGAGGACAGGGGTCGGGGAAAAACTGTTTTTT
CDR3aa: CASRRTGVGEKLFF

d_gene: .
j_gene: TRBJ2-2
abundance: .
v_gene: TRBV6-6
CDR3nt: TGTGCCAGCAGGAATGCAGGGCCCGGGGAGCTGTTTTTT
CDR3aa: CASRNAGPGELFF

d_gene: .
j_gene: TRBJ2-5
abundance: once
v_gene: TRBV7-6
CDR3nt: TGTGCCAGCAGCTTAGGGCGGGGCCAAGAGACCCAGTACTTC
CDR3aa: CASSLGRGQETQYF

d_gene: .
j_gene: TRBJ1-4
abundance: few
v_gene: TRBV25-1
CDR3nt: TGTGCCAGCAGTGAAGGGGGGATATTTTATGAAAAACTGTTTTTT
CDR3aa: CASSEGGIFYEKLFF

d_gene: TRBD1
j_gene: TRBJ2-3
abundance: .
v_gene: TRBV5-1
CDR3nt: TGCGCCAGCAGCTTGGTAGGGACAGGGCCAGATACGCAGTATTTT
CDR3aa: CASSLVGTGPDTQYF

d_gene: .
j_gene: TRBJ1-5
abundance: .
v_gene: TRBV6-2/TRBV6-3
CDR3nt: TGTGCCAGCAGTTACGTCTCCGGGAACCCGAGCAATCAGCCCCAGCATTTT
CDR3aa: CASSYVSGNPSNQPQHF

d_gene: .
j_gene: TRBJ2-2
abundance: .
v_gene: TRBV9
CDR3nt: TGTGCCAGCAGCGTAGACCCCCGGCCATCGAGGACCGGGGAGCTGTTTTTT
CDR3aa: CASSVDPRPSRTGELFF

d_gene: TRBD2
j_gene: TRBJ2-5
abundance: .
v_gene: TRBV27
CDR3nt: TGTGCCAGCAGTTTAAGTGTCGGGGGGGGCCGAGAGACCCAGTACTTC
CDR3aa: CASSLSVGGGRETQYF

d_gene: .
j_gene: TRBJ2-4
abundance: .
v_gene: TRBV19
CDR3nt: TGTGCCAGTAGTATCGTGAAGGGACTAGCCAAAAACATTCAGTACTTC
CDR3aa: CASSIVKGLAKNIQYF

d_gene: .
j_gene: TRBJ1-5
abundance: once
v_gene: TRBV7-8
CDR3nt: TGTGCCAGCAGCTCTTCGGGGGACTCCCCTTTGTATAGCAATCAGCCCCAGCATTTT
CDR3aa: CASSSSGDSPLYSNQPQHF

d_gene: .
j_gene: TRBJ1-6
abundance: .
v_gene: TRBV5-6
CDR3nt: TGTGCCAGCAGCTTGGCTCCAGGGTTGGGATCACCCCTCCACTTT
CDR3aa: CASSLAPGLGSPLHF

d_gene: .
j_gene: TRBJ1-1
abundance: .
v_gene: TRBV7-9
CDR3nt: TGTGCCAGCAACTGGGGGGAGGACACTGAAGCTTTCTTT
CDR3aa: CASNWGEDTEAFF

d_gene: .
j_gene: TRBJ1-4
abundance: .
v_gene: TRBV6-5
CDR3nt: TGTGCCAGCAGTTTAGGACTCGAGCCAAAACTGTTTTTT
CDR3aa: CASSLGLEPKLFF

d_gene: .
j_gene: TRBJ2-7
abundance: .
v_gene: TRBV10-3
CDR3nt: TGTGCCATCAGTGAGGGGACAAACCCTTACGAGCAGTACTTC
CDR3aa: CAISEGTNPYEQYF

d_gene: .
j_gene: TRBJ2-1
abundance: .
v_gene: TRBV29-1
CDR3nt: TGCAGCGTTGAGTGGAGGGGTGGGCAGTTCTTC
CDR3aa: CSVEWRGGQFF

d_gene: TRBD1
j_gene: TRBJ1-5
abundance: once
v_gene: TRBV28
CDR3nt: TGTGCCAGCAGACGGACAGGGGCCGGCGCGGGGCAACAGCCCCAGCATTTT
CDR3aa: CASRRTGAGAGQQPQHF

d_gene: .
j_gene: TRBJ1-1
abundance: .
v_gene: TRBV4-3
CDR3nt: TGCGCCAGCAGCCAAGGACAGGTGGGGGCCGAAGCTTTCTTT
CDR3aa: CASSQGQVGAEAFF

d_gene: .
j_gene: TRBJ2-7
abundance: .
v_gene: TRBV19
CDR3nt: TGTGCCAGTAGTTTTACAGTGTACTACGAGCAGTACTTC
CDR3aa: CASSFTVYYEQYF

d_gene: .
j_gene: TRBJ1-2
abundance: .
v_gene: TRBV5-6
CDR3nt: TGTGCCAGCAGCCCCACCAAACAGAACTATGGCTACACCTTC
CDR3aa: CASSPTKQNYGYTF